This is a list of T cell receptor beta chains from one sample in a study of PD-L1 blockade in urothelial cancer. Libraries were prepared by immunoSEQ multiplex PCR; TCRdb keeps only in-frame clonotypes and omits some of them. The sample yields 70,000 to 80,000 clones, around four fifths seen once. The specimen was PBMCs, collected around atezolizumab (anti-PD-L1) treatment. The receptors shown here come from a man aged 35 to 55 with urothelial cancer. Each CDR3 is given with its conserved first and last residue.

TRBJ1-1 TRBV7-5 CARSLPGQGTEAFF
TRBJ2-3 TRBV19 CASSIQGPDTQYF
TRBJ1-3 TRBV6-1 CASSHRDREDTIYF
TRBJ2-7 TRBV9 CASSLQREASGSQEQYF
TRBJ1-1 TRBV7-2 CASTYRGNTEAFF
TRBJ2-2 TRBV30 CAWIRAGVGELFF
TRBJ2-4 TRBV29-1 CSVEPRGQGSNIQYF
TRBJ2-2 TRBV19 CATQRGTQNTGELFF
TRBJ2-3 TRBV28 CASSRDKAGTGLTDTQYF
TRBJ1-2 TRBV29-1 CSARGVGGYTF
TRBJ2-3 TRBV9 CASSVGLAGVTDTQYF
TRBJ2-5 TRBV9 CASSLSGQPGETQYF
TRBJ2-1 TRBV9 CASTKGGRIYNEQFF
TRBJ2-1 TRBV6-5 CASMSGLGNEQFF
TRBJ2-2 TRBV10-2 CASRDTGSSGELFF
TRBJ2-5 TRBV9 CASSHGTQRGTQYF
TRBJ1-5 TRBV7-9 CASSPQQANQPQHF
TRBJ2-3 TRBV7-9 CASSKGGSADTQYF
TRBJ2-7 TRBV11-2 CASSFNYRLEQYF
TRBJ1-5 TRBV19 CASSSRVNQPQHF
TRBJ2-7 TRBV2 CASSSLYSYGQYF
TRBJ1-5 TRBV30 CAWSTGRDQPQHF
TRBJ1-4 TRBV9 CASSEGVTNEKLFF
TRBJ2-2 TRBV11-2 CASSSMSAGGTGELFF
TRBJ2-1 TRBV10-3 CAIRADRGGYNEQFF
TRBJ2-1 TRBV27 CASSSAPFSGRDSYNEQFF
TRBJ2-7 TRBV5-4 CASSSGLAGYEQYF
TRBJ1-5 TRBV4-2 CASSNQGAGGNQPQHF
TRBJ1-5 TRBV21-1 CANGTGDQPQHF
TRBJ1-2 TRBV2 CASRTTGGYTF
TRBJ1-5 TRBV30 CAWSRGQGGQPQHF
TRBJ2-1 TRBV27 CASTDRVGPRQFF
TRBJ2-3 TRBV25-1 CASSDPGVDTQYF
TRBJ1-4 TRBV28 CASSRQGGNEKLFF
TRBJ1-4 TRBV18 CASSPQGGGEKLFF
TRBJ1-2 TRBV18 CASSPQGYGYTF
TRBJ2-1 TRBV5-1 CASSLDGLAGINEQFF
TRBJ2-7 TRBV6-1 CASSEAVLGSYEQYF
TRBJ2-2 TRBV5-1 CASSLSLADTGELFF
TRBJ1-1 TRBV9 CASSVRGNTEAFF
TRBJ1-4 TRBV7-8 CASSLTDTNEKLFF
TRBJ2-7 TRBV28 CASRIRTLAEYEQYF
TRBJ1-3 TRBV9 CASTPLTGGETGNTIYF
TRBJ1-4 TRBV10-3 CAISVGGEGATNEKLFF
TRBJ2-7 TRBV9 CASSVQALSSYEQYF
TRBJ1-2 TRBV29-1 CSVFTGLHTYGYTF
TRBJ1-2 TRBV28 CASSLTRRGGYTF
TRBJ1-5 TRBV28 CASRPFGTVKNQPQHF
TRBJ1-5 TRBV27 CASSAGRHSNQPQHF
TRBJ2-7 TRBV5-1 CASSLGGGGSSYEQYF
TRBJ2-7 TRBV9 CASSVGSGRAYEQYF
TRBJ2-7 TRBV6-5 CASRRGQGLYEQYF
TRBJ2-1 TRBV27 CASSLLGVTSGSEQFF
TRBJ2-2 TRBV29-1 CSVVMVDRVSPGELFF
TRBJ2-5 TRBV5-6 CASSPTGRETQYF
TRBJ2-7 TRBV7-9 CASSRGSYEQYF
TRBJ2-5 TRBV7-3 CASSLKGGGNQETQYF
TRBJ2-2 TRBV11-1 CASSSGTGYTGELFF
TRBJ1-4 TRBV27 CASSFAGTGREKLFF